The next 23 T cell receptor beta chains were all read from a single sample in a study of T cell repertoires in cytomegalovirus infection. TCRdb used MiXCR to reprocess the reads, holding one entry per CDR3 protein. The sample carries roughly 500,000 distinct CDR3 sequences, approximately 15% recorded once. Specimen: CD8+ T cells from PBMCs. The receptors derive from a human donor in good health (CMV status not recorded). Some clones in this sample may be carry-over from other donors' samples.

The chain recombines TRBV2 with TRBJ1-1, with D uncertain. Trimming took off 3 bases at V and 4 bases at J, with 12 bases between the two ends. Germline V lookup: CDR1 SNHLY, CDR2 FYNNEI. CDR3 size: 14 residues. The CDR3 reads CASSDGQLSTEAFF. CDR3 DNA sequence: TGTGCCAGCAGTGACGGGCAGTTGAGCACTGAAGCTTTCTTT. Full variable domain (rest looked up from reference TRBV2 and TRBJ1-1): EPEVTQTPSHQVTQMGQEVILRCVPISNHLYFYWYRQILGQKVEFLVSFYNNEISEKSEIFDDQFSVERPDGSNFTLKIRSTKLEDSAMYFCASSDGQLSTEAFFGQGTRLTVV.

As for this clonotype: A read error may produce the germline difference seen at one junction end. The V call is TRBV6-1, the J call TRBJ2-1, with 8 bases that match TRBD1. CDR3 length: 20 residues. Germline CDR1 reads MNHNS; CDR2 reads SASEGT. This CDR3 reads CASLPRGRAPALASYNDQFF. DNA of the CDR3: TGTGCCAGCCTTCCCAGGGGGCGGGCTCCAGCACTGGCGTCCTACAATGATCAGTTCTTC.

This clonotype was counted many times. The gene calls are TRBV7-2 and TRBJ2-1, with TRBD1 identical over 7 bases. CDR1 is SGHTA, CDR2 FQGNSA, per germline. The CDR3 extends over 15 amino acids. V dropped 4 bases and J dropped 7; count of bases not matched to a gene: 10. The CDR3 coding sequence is TGTGCCAGCAGCTCGCCCAAACGCAGGGGGAATGAGCAGTTCTTC. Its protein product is CASSSPKRRGNEQFF.

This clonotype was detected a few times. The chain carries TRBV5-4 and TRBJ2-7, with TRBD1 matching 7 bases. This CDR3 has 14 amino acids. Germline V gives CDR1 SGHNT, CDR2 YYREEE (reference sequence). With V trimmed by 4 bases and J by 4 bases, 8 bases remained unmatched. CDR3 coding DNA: TGTGCCAGCAGCCGCGAGGACAGGATATACGAGCAGTACTTC. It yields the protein CASSREDRIYEQYF.

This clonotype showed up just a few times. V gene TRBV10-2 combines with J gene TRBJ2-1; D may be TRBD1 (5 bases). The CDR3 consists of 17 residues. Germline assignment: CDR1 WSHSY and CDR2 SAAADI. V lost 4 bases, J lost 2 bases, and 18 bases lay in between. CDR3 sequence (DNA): TGCGCCAGCAGTGGGTCTGGGGCCCACGCTACCTACAATGAGCAGTTCTTC. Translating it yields CASSGSGAHATYNEQFF.

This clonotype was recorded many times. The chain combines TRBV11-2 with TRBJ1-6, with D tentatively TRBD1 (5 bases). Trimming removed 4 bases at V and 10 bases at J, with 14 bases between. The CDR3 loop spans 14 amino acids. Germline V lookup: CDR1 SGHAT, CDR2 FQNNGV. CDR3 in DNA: TGTGCCAGCAGCTACGGGGGGATCGGGTCACCCCTCCACTTT. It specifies CASSYGGIGSPLHF.

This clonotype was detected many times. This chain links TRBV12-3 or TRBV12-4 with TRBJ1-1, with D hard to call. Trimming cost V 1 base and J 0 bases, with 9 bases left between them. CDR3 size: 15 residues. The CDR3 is CASSLGAAMNTEAFF. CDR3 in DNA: TGTGCCAGCAGTTTAGGTGCAGCGATGAACACTGAAGCTTTCTTT.

The CDR3 spells CASGFADTQYF. In DNA, the CDR3 is TGCGCCAGCGGATTCGCAGATACGCAGTATTTT. The V and J genes are TRBV5-1 and TRBJ2-3; D is unclear. Germline CDR1 SGHRS, CDR2 YFSETQ. CDR3 length equals 11 residues. V was cut by 7 bases and J by 4 bases, with 7 bases left in between.

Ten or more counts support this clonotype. The CDR3 region has the DNA TGCGCCAGCAGCCAAGGTAGGATTTCCGATGAGCAGTTCTTC. It encodes CASSQGRISDEQFF. The V call is TRBV4-1, the J call TRBJ2-1; D is unresolved. CDR1 and CDR2 from the germline V gene are MGHRA and YSYEKL. This CDR3 is built from 14 residues. V lost 1 base and J 8 bases, leaving 12 bases between the germline ends.

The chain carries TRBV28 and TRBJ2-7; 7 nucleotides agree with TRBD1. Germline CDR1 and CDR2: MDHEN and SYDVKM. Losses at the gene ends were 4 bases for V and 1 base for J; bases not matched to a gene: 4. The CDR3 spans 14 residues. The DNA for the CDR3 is TGTGCCAGCAGTTCCCCCAGGGGGTCCTACGAGCAGTACTTC. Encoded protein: CASSSPRGSYEQYF.

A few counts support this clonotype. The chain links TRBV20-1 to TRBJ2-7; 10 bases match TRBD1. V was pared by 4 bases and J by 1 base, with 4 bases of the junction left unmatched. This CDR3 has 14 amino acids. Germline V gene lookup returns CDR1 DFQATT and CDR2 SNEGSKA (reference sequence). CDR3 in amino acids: CSAIGQGESYEQYF. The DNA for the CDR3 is TGCAGTGCTATCGGACAGGGGGAATCCTACGAGCAGTACTTC.

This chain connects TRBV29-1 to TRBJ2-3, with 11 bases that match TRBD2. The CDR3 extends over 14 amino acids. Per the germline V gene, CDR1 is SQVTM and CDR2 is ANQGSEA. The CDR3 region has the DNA TGCAGTGGGGTTAGCGGGGGGGCCGGAGATACGCAGTATTTT. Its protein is CSGVSGGAGDTQYF.

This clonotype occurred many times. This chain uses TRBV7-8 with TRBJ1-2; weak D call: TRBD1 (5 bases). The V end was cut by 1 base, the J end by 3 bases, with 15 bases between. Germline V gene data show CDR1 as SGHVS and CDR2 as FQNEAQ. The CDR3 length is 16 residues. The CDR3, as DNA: TGTGCCAGCAGCTTAGAAGGACACCTGACCTACTATGGCTACACCTTC. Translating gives CASSLEGHLTYYGYTF.

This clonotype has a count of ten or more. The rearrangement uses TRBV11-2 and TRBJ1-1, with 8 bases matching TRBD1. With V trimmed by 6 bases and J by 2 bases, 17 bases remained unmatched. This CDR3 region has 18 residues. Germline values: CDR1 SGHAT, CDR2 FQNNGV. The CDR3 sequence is CASRQPTGAGGINTEAFF. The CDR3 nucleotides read TGTGCCAGCAGGCAACCGACAGGGGCGGGGGGAATTAACACTGAAGCTTTCTTT.

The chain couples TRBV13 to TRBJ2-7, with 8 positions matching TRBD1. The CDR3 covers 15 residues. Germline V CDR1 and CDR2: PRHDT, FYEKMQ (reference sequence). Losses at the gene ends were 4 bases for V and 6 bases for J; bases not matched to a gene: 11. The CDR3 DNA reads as TGTGCCAGCAGCTCGGGACAGGCGAAATCAGGCGAGCAGTACTTC. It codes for CASSSGQAKSGEQYF. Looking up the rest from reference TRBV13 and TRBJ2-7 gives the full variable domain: AAGVIQSPRHLIKEKRETATLKCYPIPRHDTVYWYQQGPGQDPQFLISFYEKMQSDKGSIPDRFSAQQFSDYHSELNMSSLELGDSALYFCASSSGQAKSGEQYFGPGTRLTVT.

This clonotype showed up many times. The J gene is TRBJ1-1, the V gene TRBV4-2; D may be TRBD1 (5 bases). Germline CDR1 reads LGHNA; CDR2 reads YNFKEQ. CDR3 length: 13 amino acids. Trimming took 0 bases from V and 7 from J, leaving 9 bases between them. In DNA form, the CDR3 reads TGTGCCAGCAGCCAAGATCAGGGCAGTGAAGCTTTCTTT. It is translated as CASSQDQGSEAFF.

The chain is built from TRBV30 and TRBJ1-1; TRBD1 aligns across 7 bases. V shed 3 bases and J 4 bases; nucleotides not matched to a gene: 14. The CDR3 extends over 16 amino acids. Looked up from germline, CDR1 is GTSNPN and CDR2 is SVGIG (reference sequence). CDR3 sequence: CAWSFTYDRVGTEAFF. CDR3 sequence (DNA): TGTGCCTGGAGCTTCACGTACGACAGGGTTGGCACTGAAGCTTTCTTT. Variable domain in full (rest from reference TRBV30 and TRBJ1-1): SQTIHQWPATLVQPVGSPLSLECTVEGTSNPNLYWYRQAAGRGLQLLFYSVGIGQISSEVPQNLSASRPQDRQFILSSKKLLLSDSGFYLCAWSFTYDRVGTEAFFGQGTRLTVV.

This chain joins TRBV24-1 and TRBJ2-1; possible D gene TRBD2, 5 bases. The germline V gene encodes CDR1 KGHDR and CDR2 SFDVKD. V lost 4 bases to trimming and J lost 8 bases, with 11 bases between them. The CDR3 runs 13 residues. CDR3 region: CATSEPGLDEQFF. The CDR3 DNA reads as TGTGCCACCAGTGAGCCCGGACTGGATGAGCAGTTCTTC.

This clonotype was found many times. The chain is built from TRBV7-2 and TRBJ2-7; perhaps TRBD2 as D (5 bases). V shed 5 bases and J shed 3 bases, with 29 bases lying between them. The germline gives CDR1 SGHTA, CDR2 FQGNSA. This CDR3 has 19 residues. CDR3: CASSGGTGINLADFYEQYF. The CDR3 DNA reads TGTGCCAGCAGCGGAGGAACGGGCATAAATCTAGCAGATTTCTACGAGCAGTACTTC.

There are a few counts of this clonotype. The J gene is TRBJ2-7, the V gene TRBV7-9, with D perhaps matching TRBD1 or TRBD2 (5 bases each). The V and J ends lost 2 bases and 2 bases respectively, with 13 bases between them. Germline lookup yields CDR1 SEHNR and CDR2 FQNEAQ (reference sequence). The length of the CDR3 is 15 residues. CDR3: CASSLTRDGPYEQYF. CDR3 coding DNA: TGTGCCAGCAGCTTAACCCGGGACGGGCCCTACGAGCAGTACTTC.

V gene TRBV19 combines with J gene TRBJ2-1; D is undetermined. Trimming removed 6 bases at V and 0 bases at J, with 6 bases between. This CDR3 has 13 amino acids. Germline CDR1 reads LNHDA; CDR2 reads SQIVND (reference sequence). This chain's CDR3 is CASRKGSYNEQFF. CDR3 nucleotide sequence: TGTGCCAGTAGAAAGGGCTCCTACAATGAGCAGTTCTTC.

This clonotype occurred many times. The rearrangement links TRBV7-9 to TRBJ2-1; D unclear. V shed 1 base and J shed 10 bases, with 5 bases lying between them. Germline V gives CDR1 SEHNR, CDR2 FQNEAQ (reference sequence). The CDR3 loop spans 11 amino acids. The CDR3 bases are TGTGCCAGCAGCTTAGTAGGAGAGCAGTTCTTC. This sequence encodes CASSLVGEQFF.

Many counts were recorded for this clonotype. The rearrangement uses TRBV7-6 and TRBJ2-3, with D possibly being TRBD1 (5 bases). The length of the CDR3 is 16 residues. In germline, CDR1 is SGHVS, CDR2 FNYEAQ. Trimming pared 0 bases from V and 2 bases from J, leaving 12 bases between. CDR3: CASSLAVTVDTDTQYF. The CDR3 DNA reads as TGTGCCAGCAGCTTAGCCGTGACAGTGGACACAGATACGCAGTATTTT.